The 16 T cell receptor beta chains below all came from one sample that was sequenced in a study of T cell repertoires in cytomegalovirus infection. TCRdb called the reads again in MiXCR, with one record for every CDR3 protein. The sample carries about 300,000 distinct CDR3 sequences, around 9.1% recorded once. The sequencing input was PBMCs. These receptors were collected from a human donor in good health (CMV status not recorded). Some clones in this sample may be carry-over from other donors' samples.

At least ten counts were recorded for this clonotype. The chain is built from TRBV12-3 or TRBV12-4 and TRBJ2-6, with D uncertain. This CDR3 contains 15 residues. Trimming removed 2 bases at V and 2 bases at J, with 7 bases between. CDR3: CASSLRLTGANVLTF. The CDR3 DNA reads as TGTGCCAGCAGTTTAAGATTAACTGGGGCCAACGTCCTGACTTTC.

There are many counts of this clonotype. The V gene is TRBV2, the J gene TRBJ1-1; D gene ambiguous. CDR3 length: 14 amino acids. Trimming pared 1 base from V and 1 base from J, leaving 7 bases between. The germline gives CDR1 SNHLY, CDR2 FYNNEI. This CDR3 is CASSEGQENTEAFF. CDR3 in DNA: TGTGCCAGCAGTGAAGGACAAGAGAACACTGAAGCTTTCTTT.

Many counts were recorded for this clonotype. This chain's CDR3 is CASSPSSGGAVGYEQFF. CDR3 nucleotides: TGTGCCAGCAGCCCCTCTAGCGGGGGGGCCGTTGGGTATGAGCAGTTCTTC. This sequence joins TRBV7-9 and TRBJ2-1, with 12 bases aligning to TRBD2. The germline V gene has CDR1 SEHNR and CDR2 FQNEAQ (reference sequence). The CDR3 runs 17 residues. The V and J ends lost 5 bases and 8 bases, in that order; junction bases with no gene match: 13.

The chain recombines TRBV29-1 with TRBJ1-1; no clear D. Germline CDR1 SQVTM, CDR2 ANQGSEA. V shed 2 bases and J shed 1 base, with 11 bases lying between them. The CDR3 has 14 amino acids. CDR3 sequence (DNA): TGCAGCGTTGAACCCGGACGGAGGAACACTGAAGCTTTCTTT. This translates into CSVEPGRRNTEAFF.

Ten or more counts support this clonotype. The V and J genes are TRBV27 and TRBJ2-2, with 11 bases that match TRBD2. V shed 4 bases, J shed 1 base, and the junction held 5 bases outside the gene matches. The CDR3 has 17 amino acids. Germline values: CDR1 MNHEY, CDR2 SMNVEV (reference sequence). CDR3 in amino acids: CASSSSLAGGNTGELFF. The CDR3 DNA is TGTGCCAGCAGTTCATCCCTAGCGGGGGGGAACACCGGGGAGCTGTTTTTT.

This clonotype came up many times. Here the CDR3 reads CSAGRYRDQPQHF. CDR3 nucleotides: TGCAGTGCTGGGAGGTACCGGGATCAGCCCCAGCATTTT. This rearrangement joins TRBV20-1 to TRBJ1-5; D gene uncertain. With 5 bases removed from V and 5 bases from J, the gap between germline ends came to 13 bases. This CDR3 is built from 13 residues. CDR1 DFQATT and CDR2 SNEGSKA come from the germline V gene (reference sequence).

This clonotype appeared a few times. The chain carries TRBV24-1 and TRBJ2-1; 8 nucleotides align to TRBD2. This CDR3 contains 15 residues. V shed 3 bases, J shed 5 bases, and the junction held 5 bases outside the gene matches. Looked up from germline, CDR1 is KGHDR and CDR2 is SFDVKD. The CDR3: CATSDTGGANNEQFF. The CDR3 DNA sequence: TGTGCCACCAGTGATACGGGGGGGGCAAACAATGAGCAGTTCTTC.

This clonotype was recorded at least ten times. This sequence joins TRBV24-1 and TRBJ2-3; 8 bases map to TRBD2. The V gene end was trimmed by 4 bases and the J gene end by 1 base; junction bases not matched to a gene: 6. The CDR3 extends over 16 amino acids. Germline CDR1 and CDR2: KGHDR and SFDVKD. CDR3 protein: CATSEGTTSGTDTQYF. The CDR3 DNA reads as TGTGCCACCAGTGAAGGTACGACTAGCGGCACAGATACGCAGTATTTT.

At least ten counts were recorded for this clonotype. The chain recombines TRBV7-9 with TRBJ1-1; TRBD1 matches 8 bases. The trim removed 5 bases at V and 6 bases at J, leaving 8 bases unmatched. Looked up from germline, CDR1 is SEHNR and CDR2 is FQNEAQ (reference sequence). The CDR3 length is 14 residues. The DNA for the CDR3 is TGTGCCAGCAGCATTTCGACAGGGGCCGCTGAAGCTTTCTTT. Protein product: CASSISTGAAEAFF.

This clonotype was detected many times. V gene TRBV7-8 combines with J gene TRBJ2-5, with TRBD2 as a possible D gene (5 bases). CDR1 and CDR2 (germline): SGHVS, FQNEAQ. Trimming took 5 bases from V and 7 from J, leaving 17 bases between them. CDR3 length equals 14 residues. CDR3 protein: CASSTERPRGTQYF. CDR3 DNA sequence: TGTGCCAGCAGCACGGAGCGGCCACGGGGGACCCAGTACTTC.

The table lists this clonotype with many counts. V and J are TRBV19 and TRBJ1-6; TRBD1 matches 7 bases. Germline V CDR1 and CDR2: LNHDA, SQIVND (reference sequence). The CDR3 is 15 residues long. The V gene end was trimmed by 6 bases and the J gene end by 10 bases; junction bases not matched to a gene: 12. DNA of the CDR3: TGTGCCAGTAGAGTAGGGGGCCCTACCGGGTCACCCCTCCACTTT. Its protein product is CASRVGGPTGSPLHF.

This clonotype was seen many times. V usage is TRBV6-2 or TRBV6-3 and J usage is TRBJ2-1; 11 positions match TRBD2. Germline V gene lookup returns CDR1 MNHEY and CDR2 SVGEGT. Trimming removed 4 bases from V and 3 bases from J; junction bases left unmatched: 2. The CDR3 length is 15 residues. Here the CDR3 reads CASSLLAGVYNEQFF. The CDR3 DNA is TGTGCCAGCAGTTTACTAGCGGGGGTCTACAATGAGCAGTTCTTC.

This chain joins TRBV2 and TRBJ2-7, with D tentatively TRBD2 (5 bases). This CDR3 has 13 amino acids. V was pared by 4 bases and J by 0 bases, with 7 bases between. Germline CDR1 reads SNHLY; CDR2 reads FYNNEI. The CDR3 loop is CASSAGSSYEQYF. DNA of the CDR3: TGTGCCAGCAGTGCGGGGAGCTCCTACGAGCAGTACTTC.

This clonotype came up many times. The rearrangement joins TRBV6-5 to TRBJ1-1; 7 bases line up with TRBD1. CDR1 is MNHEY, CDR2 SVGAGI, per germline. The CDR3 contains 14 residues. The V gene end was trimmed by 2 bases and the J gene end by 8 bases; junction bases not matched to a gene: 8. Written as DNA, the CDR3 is TGTGCCAGCAGTTACATGAGGGGGCGAAAGGAAGCTTTCTTT. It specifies CASSYMRGRKEAFF.

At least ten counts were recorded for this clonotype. This CDR3 reads CASSSLGPSYEQYV. The CDR3 DNA reads as TGTGCCAGCAGTTCCCTGGGTCCGTCCTACGAGCAGTACGTC. V and J are TRBV28 and TRBJ2-7; D remains ambiguous. In germline, CDR1 is MDHEN, CDR2 SYDVKM. This CDR3 spans 14 amino acids. Trimming cost V 4 bases and J 1 base, with 11 bases left between them.

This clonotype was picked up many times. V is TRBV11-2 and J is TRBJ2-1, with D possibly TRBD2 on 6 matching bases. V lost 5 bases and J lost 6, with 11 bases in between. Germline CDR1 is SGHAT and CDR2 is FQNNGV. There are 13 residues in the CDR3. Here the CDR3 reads CASSDYGGNEQFF. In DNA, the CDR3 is TGTGCCAGCAGCGACTACGGGGGCAATGAGCAGTTCTTC. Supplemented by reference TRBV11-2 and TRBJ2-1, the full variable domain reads EAGVAQSPRYKIIEKRQSVAFWCNPISGHATLYWYQQILGQGPKLLIQFQNNGVVDDSQLPKDRFSAERLKGVDSTLKIQPAKLEDSAVYLCASSDYGGNEQFFGPGTRLTVL.